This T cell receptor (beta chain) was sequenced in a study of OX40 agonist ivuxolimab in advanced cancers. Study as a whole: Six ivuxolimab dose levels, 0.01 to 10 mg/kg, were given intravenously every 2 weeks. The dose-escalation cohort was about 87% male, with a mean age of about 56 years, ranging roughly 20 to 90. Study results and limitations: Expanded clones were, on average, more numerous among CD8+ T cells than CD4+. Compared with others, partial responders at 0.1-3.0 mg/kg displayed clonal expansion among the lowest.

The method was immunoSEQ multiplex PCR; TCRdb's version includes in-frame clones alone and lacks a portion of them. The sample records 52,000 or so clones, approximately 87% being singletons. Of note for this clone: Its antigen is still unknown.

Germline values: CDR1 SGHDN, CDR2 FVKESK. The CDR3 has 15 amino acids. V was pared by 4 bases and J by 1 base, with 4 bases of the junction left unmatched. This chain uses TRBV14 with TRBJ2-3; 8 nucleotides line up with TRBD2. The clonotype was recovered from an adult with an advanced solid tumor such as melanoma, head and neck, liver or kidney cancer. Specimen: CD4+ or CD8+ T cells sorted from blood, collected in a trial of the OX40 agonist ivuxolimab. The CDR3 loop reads CASSRAGAGTDTQYF. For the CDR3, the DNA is TGTGCCAGCAGCCGAGCGGGGGCGGGCACAGATACGCAGTATTTT. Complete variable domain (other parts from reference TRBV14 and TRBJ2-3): EAGVTQFPSHSVIEKGQTVTLRCDPISGHDNLYWYRRVMGKEIKFLLHFVKESKQDESGMPNNRFLAERTGGTYSTLKVQPAELEDSGVYFCASSRAGAGTDTQYFGPGTRLTVL.